The 29 T cell receptor beta chains reported below all come from one sample, sequenced in a study of identical twins. MiXCR was run by TCRdb on the 5' RACE reads, yielding one entry per CDR3 protein. The sample lists some 440,000 distinct CDR3 sequences, more than 20% occurring once. The data also belong to a second study, concerning T cells expressing NK-cell markers.

Sequencing was done on a sample of CD4+ T cells sorted from blood. Receptors were obtained from a woman between 18 and 30 years old in good health.

The gene calls are TRBV7-2 and TRBJ2-1; D unresolved. Deletions cut 1 base from V and 13 bases from J, with 8 bases between. The length of the CDR3 is 11 residues. Per germline, CDR1 SGHTA and CDR2 FQGNSA. CDR3 residues: CASSLESLQFF. CDR3 DNA: TGTGCCAGCAGCTTAGAGAGTTTACAGTTCTTC.

The chain uses TRBV10-3 and TRBJ1-1; D unclear. The CDR3 covers 12 residues. V dropped 8 bases and J dropped 11 bases, with 18 bases sitting between them. Looked up from germline, CDR1 is ENHRY and CDR2 is SYGVKD. CDR3 nucleotides: TGTGCCATCGGATCGACACCCAGGTACGCTTTCTTT. Its protein product is CAIGSTPRYAFF.

The CDR3 loop reads CASSLDRGTETQYF. The CDR3 DNA follows: TGTGCCAGCAGCTTGGACAGGGGCACGGAGACCCAGTACTTC. The rearrangement links TRBV5-5 to TRBJ2-5; 7 bases match TRBD1. Germline V gene data show CDR1 as SGHKS and CDR2 as YYEKEE (reference sequence). There are 14 residues in the CDR3. V was pared by 0 bases and J by 5 bases, with 4 bases of the junction left unmatched.

V usage is TRBV20-1 and J usage is TRBJ1-4; weak D call: TRBD1 (6 bases). The CDR3 consists of 13 residues. Germline CDR1 is DFQATT and CDR2 is SNEGSKA (reference sequence). Trimming cost V 6 bases and J 8 bases, with 16 bases left between them. CDR3 coding DNA: TGCAGTGCCGGGAGCGGGGGCCGGGAAAAACTGTTTTTT. It codes for CSAGSGGREKLFF.

The CDR3: CASSLQGSWETQYF. The CDR3 bases are TGTGCCAGCAGTTTACAGGGGAGTTGGGAGACCCAGTACTTC. The chain links TRBV11-2 to TRBJ2-5, with TRBD1 identical over 7 bases. This CDR3 is built from 14 residues. The V gene end was trimmed by 6 bases and the J gene end by 5 bases; junction bases not matched to a gene: 9. CDR1 is SGHAT and CDR2 is FQNNGV in the germline V gene.

The V and J genes are TRBV29-1 and TRBJ2-5, with D tentatively TRBD1 (7 bases). Germline CDR1 reads SQVTM; CDR2 reads ANQGSEA. This CDR3 region has 12 residues. V was pared by 4 bases and J by 5 bases, with 11 bases between. Here the CDR3 reads CSVGAGGETQYF. The CDR3 DNA follows: TGCAGCGTTGGTGCAGGGGGGGAGACCCAGTACTTC. The full variable domain, in which reference TRBV29-1 and TRBJ2-5 provide the parts outside the CDR3, is SAVISQKPSRDICQRGTSLTIQCQVDSQVTMMFWYRQQPGQSLTLIATANQGSEATYESGFVIDKFPISRPNLTFSTLTVSNMSPEDSSIYLCSVGAGGETQYFGPGTRLLVL.

The rearrangement joins TRBV12-2 to TRBJ1-6. TRBV12-2 constitutes a pseudogene. The CDR3 runs to 15 residues. CDR3: CASRLDWVLNSPLHF. The CDR3 DNA is TGTGCAAGTCGCTTAGACTGGGTGTTGAATTCACCCCTCCACTTT.

The gene calls are TRBV20-1 and TRBJ2-7, with 10 bases matching TRBD1. Trimming cost V 3 bases and J 4 bases; bases outside gene matches: 9. The CDR3 covers 15 residues. The germline gives CDR1 DFQATT, CDR2 SNEGSKA (reference sequence). CDR3 region: CSASPGTGAKYEQYF. The CDR3, as DNA: TGCAGTGCTAGCCCCGGGACAGGGGCCAAGTACGAGCAGTACTTC.

This clonotype has at least ten counts. This chain connects TRBV10-3 to TRBJ1-5; D gene ambiguous. Trimming removed 2 bases from V and 3 bases from J, with 5 bases in between. Germline V gene data show CDR1 as ENHRY and CDR2 as SYGVKD. The CDR3 extends over 13 amino acids. CDR3 in DNA: TGTGCCATCAGTGAGGGGTTCAATCAGCCCCAGCATTTT. As protein: CAISEGFNQPQHF.

The CDR3 loop reads CSVVSTGLTAQQYF. CDR3 bases: TGCAGCGTTGTATCAACGGGCTTGACAGCACAGCAGTACTTC. V gene TRBV29-1 combines with J gene TRBJ2-7; the D gene is possibly TRBD1 (5 bases). V was clipped by 4 bases and J by 8 bases, with 21 bases between them. The CDR3 runs to 14 residues. Germline loops: CDR1 SQVTM, CDR2 ANQGSEA.

The CDR3 region is CASSLGGRKPQHF. CDR3 in DNA: TGTGCCAGCAGCCTAGGGGGGCGCAAGCCCCAGCATTTT. J is TRBJ1-5 and V is TRBV6-1, with D tentatively TRBD1 (6 bases). Trimming removed 6 bases from V and 8 bases from J, with 14 bases in between. This CDR3 has 13 amino acids. The germline CDR1 and CDR2 sequences are MNHNS and SASEGT.

The rearrangement links TRBV7-2 to TRBJ2-7, with D hard to call. The CDR3 has 12 amino acids. Trimming shortened V by 5 bases and J by 6 bases, and 11 bases separated the two germline ends. Germline CDR1 is SGHTA and CDR2 is FQGNSA. The CDR3 DNA follows: TGTGCCAGCAGCCCCCAGGTCGGCGAGCAGTACTTC. Protein product: CASSPQVGEQYF.

The gene calls are TRBV2 and TRBJ2-5; 8 positions agree with TRBD1. Germline loops: CDR1 SNHLY, CDR2 FYNNEI. The CDR3 is 14 amino acids. Trimming removed 5 bases from V and 1 base from J; junction bases left unmatched: 3. The CDR3 protein is CASSNGQGQETQYF. CDR3 DNA: TGTGCCAGCAGTAACGGACAGGGCCAAGAGACCCAGTACTTC.

This sequence joins TRBV5-1 and TRBJ1-1; TRBD1 might be the D (6 bases). Germline V CDR1 and CDR2: SGHRS, YFSETQ. This CDR3 region has 15 residues. The ends were cut back, 6 bases at V and 4 bases at J, with 19 bases in the middle. CDR3 region: CASTDDRGGTTEAFF. The CDR3, as DNA: TGCGCCAGCACAGACGACAGAGGGGGTACCACTGAAGCTTTCTTT.

This chain connects TRBV2 to TRBJ1-2, with a possible D match to TRBD1 (5 bases). Trimming removed 6 bases from V and 3 bases from J, with 8 bases in between. Per germline, CDR1 SNHLY and CDR2 FYNNEI. This CDR3 is built from 12 residues. The CDR3 here is CASRRTYYGYTF. The DNA of the CDR3 is TGTGCCAGCAGGAGGACATACTATGGCTACACCTTC.

This clonotype was recorded a few times. This chain uses TRBV25-1 with TRBJ2-1; D uncertain. The CDR3 covers 14 residues. Trimming removed 0 bases at V and 5 bases at J, with 8 bases between. Germline CDR1 is MGHDK and CDR2 is SYGVNS. The CDR3 DNA reads as TGTGCCAGCAGTGAATATGATCAAAACAATGAGCAGTTCTTC. Encoded protein: CASSEYDQNNEQFF.

This clonotype was found a few times. The CDR3 region is CASSLAGANEQFF. CDR3 nucleotide sequence: TGTGCCAGCAGCTTAGCCGGGGCCAATGAGCAGTTCTTC. V gene TRBV7-9 combines with J gene TRBJ2-1; D may correspond to TRBD1 or TRBD2 (5 bases each). Germline V CDR1 and CDR2: SEHNR, FQNEAQ (reference sequence). This CDR3 has 13 residues. Deletions cut 0 bases from V and 6 bases from J, with 6 bases between.

This clonotype was picked up a small number of times. The chain employs TRBV11-2 and TRBJ2-6; no clear D. CDR3 length: 17 residues. V lost 3 bases and J lost 0, with 12 bases in between. Germline V lookup: CDR1 SGHAT, CDR2 FQNNGV. The CDR3 DNA reads TGTGCCAGCAGCTTTGGGTTACAACGCTCTGGGGCCAACGTCCTGACTTTC. Translating it yields CASSFGLQRSGANVLTF.

The chain is built from TRBV6-2 or TRBV6-3 and TRBJ2-7, with 9 bases matching TRBD2. The junction had 21 bases not matched to a gene; V was cut back by 0 bases and J by 6 bases. Germline values: CDR1 MNHEY, CDR2 SVGEGT. This CDR3 is built from 20 residues. CDR3 nucleotide sequence: TGTGCCAGCAGTTACTCCATCGTCCCTAGCGGGATGGTGGGGTCGATCGAGCAGTACTTC. Translated, it gives CASSYSIVPSGMVGSIEQYF.

This clonotype came up a few times. The genes are TRBV20-1 and TRBJ1-1; D is ambiguous. Germline-derived CDR1 and CDR2 are DFQATT and SNEGSKA (reference sequence). Trimming took 5 bases from V and 2 from J, leaving 12 bases between them. The CDR3 runs to 13 residues. In nucleotides, the CDR3 is TGCAGTGCTTATGACAAACTAAACACTGAAGCTTTCTTT. Translated: CSAYDKLNTEAFF.

The J gene is TRBJ2-5, the V gene TRBV29-1; no definite D call. Germline CDR1 SQVTM, CDR2 ANQGSEA. This CDR3 has 14 residues. V was cut by 6 bases and J by 2 bases, with 16 bases left in between. As DNA, the CDR3 is TGCAGCGTGCTGGCCCCGCATCGTCAAGAGACCCAGTACTTC. Residues: CSVLAPHRQETQYF.

This clonotype was counted a few times. V is TRBV6-5 and J is TRBJ2-7; D unresolved. CDR3 length equals 13 residues. Trimming left V 0 bases short and J 4 bases short, with 7 bases between. The germline V gene has CDR1 MNHEY and CDR2 SVGAGI. CDR3 sequence: CASSYSREYEQYF. CDR3 nucleotides: TGTGCCAGCAGTTACTCGCGTGAGTACGAGCAGTACTTC.

The rearrangement joins TRBV28 to TRBJ1-1, with a possible D match to TRBD1 (6 bases). CDR3 size: 16 residues. Trimming took off 6 bases at V and 3 bases at J, with 20 bases between the two ends. The germline CDR1 and CDR2 sequences are MDHEN and SYDVKM. The CDR3 DNA follows: TGTGCCAGCAGCCCCCACGGCAGGGGAACCTACACTGAAGCTTTCTTT. Protein: CASSPHGRGTYTEAFF.

The table lists this clonotype with a few counts. The CDR3 sequence is CASSLEPSVDYEQYF. For the CDR3, the DNA is TGTGCCAGCAGCTTAGAACCTAGCGTGGACTACGAGCAGTACTTC. The V call is TRBV7-2, the J call TRBJ2-7; tentative D call: TRBD2 (6 bases). Germline CDR1 is SGHTA and CDR2 is FQGNSA. V was cut by 1 base and J by 3 bases, with 13 bases left in between. The CDR3 covers 15 residues.

The chain couples TRBV10-3 to TRBJ2-7; D not resolved. CDR1 and CDR2 (germline): ENHRY, SYGVKD. CDR3 size: 11 residues. V was cut by 5 bases and J by 0 bases, with 2 bases left in between. The CDR3 DNA sequence: TGTGCCATCAGTAGCTCCTACGAGCAGTACTTC. Its translation: CAISSSYEQYF.

This clonotype was recorded only once. The rearrangement links TRBV7-8 to TRBJ2-3; tentatively, D is TRBD1 or TRBD2 (5 bases each). V shed 0 bases and J shed 5 bases, with 12 bases lying between them. This CDR3 has 15 amino acids. CDR1 is SGHVS and CDR2 is FQNEAQ in the germline V gene. CDR3 bases: TGTGCCAGCAGCTTAGCGCGGGTCGACAGAGATACGCAGTATTTT. Translation: CASSLARVDRDTQYF.

The J gene is TRBJ2-7, the V gene TRBV10-3, with TRBD2 matching over 7 bases. The germline gives CDR1 ENHRY, CDR2 SYGVKD. This CDR3 comprises 14 residues. V lost 6 bases and J lost 0; bases outside the gene matches: 5. The CDR3 reads CAISRGGGSYEQYF. The CDR3 nucleotides are TGTGCCATCAGCCGCGGGGGAGGCTCCTACGAGCAGTACTTC.

The chain links TRBV10-3 to TRBJ1-1, with D maybe TRBD1 (5 bases). The CDR3 contains 14 residues. Between the trimmed V and J ends, which lost 7 bases and 4 bases, there was a span of 16 bases. The V gene's germline CDR1 is ENHRY and CDR2 SYGVKD. The CDR3 spells CAIMERGSGTEAFF. The CDR3 coding sequence is TGTGCCATCATGGAGAGGGGCTCGGGCACTGAAGCTTTCTTT.

The chain recombines TRBV24-1 with TRBJ2-1; TRBD2 matches at 9 bases. The CDR3 totals 15 residues. Germline-derived CDR1 and CDR2 are KGHDR and SFDVKD. V was pared by 3 bases and J by 8 bases, with 7 bases of the junction left unmatched. The CDR3: CATSDPAGGPHEQFF. CDR3 nucleotide sequence: TGTGCCACCAGTGATCCGGCGGGAGGGCCCCATGAGCAGTTCTTC.